These 2 T cell receptor beta chains were all obtained from the same sample, sequenced in a study of T cell repertoires in cytomegalovirus infection. These receptors' antigens are unknown. TCRdb used MiXCR to reprocess the reads, holding one entry per CDR3 protein. Among some 940,000 distinct CDR3 sequences, around a third were seen once, and the ten largest hold 11% to 15%. This specimen was cultured CD8+ T cells from PBMCs, taken from culture after CMV antigen stimulation. These receptors originate from a human donor in good health (CMV status not recorded). Some clones in this sample may be carry-over from other donors' samples.

This chain uses TRBV27 with TRBJ1-5, with 11 bases fitting TRBD1. The V gene's germline CDR1 is MNHEY and CDR2 SMNVEV (reference sequence). This CDR3 region has 15 residues. J gave up 3 bases and V 5 bases, and 3 bases lay outside the gene matches. The chain's CDR3 is CASSRTGGFNQPQHF. In nucleotides, the CDR3 is TGTGCCAGCAGTCGGACAGGGGGCTTCAATCAGCCCCAGCATTTT.

There are many counts of this clonotype. The chain couples TRBV7-8 to TRBJ2-3, with 10 bases fitting TRBD2. The CDR3 consists of 16 residues. The germline gives CDR1 SGHVS, CDR2 FQNEAQ. V lost 5 bases, J lost 0 bases, and 5 bases stayed unmatched. CDR3 region: CASSPLAGASTDTQYF. The CDR3 bases are TGTGCCAGCAGCCCGCTAGCGGGGGCCAGCACAGATACGCAGTATTTT.